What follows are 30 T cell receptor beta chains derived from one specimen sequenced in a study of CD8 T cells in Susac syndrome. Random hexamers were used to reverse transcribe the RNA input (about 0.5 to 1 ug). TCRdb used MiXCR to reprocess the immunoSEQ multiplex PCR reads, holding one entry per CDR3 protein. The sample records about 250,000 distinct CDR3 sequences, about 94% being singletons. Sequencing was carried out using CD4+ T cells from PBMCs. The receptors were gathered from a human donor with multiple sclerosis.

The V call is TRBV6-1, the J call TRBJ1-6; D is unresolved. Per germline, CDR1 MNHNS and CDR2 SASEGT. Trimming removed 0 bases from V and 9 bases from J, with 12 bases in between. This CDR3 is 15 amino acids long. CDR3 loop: CASSEARGRGSPLHF. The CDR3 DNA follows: TGTGCCAGCAGTGAAGCGAGAGGGCGAGGTTCACCCCTCCACTTT.

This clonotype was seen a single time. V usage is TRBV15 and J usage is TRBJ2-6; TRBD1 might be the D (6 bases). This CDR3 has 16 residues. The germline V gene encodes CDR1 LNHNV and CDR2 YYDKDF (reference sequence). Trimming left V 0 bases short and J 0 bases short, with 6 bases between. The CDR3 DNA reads TGTGCCACCAGCAGAGACAGGGGCTCTGGGGCCAACGTCCTGACTTTC. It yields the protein CATSRDRGSGANVLTF.

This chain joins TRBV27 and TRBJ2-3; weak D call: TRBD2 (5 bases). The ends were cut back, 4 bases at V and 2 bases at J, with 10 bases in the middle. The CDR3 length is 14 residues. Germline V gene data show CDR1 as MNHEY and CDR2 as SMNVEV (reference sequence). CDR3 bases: TGTGCCAGCAGTTGGTACGGGGACACAGATACGCAGTATTTT. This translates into CASSWYGDTDTQYF.

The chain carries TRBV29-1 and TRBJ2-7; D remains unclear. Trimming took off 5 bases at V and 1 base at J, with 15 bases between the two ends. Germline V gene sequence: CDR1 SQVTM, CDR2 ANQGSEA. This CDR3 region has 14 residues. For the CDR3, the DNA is TGCAGCGTTCGGCGAGGTGGGGATTCCTACGAGCAGTACTTC. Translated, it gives CSVRRGGDSYEQYF.

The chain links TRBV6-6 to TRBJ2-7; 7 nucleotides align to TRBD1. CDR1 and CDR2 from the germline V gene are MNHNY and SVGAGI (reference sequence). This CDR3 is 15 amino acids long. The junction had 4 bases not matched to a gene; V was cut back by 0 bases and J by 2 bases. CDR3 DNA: TGTGCCAGCAGTTACTCAGGGACAGACACCTACGAGCAGTACTTC. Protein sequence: CASSYSGTDTYEQYF.

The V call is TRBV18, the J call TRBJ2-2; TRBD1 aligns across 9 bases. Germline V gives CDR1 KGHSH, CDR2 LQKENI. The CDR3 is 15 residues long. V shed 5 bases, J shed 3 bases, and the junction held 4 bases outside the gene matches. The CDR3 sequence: CASSSRQGDTGELFF. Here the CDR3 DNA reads TGTGCCAGCTCATCCCGACAGGGGGACACCGGGGAGCTGTTTTTT. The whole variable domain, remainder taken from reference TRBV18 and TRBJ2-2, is NAGVMQNPRHLVRRRGQEARLRCSPMKGHSHVYWYRQLPEEGLKFMVYLQKENIIDESGMPKERFSAEFPKEGPSILRIQQVVRGDSAAYFCASSSRQGDTGELFFGEGSRLTVL.

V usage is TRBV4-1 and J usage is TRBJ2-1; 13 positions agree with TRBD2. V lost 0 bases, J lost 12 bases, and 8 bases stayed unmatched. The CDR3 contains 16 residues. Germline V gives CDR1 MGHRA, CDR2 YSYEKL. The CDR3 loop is CASSQDEGLAGKRQFF. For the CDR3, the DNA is TGCGCCAGCAGCCAAGATGAGGGACTAGCGGGAAAGAGGCAGTTCTTC.

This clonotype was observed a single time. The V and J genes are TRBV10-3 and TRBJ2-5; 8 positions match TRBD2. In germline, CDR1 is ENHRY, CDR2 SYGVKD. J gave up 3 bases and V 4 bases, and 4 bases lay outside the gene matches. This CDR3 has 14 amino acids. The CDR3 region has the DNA TGTGCCATCAGTGCCGGGGGGGGCAAAGAGACCCAGTACTTC. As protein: CAISAGGGKETQYF.

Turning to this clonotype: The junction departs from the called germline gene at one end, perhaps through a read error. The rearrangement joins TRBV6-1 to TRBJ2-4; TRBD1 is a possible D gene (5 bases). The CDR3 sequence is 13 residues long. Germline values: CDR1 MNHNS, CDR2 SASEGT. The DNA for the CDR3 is TGTGCCAGCAGTCGGTTGAGAGAGGACATTCAGCACTTC. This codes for CASSRLREDIQHF.

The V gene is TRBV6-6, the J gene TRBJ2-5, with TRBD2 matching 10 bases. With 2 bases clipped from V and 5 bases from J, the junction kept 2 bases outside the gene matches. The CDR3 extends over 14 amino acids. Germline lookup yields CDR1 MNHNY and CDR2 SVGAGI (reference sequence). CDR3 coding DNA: TGTGCCAGCAGTTACCCGACTAGCGGGGAGACCCAGTACTTC. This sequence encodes CASSYPTSGETQYF.

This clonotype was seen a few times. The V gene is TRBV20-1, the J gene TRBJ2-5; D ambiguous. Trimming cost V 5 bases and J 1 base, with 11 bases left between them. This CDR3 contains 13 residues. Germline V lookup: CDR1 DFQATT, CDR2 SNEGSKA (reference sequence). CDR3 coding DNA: TGCAGTGCTCCCCTGGCGTTCCAAGAGACCCAGTACTTC. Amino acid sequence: CSAPLAFQETQYF.

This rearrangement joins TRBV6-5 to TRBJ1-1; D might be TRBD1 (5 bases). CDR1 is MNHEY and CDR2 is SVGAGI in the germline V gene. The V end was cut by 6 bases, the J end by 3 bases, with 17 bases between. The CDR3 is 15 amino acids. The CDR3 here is CASSPLLGVDTEAFF. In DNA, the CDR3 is TGTGCCAGCAGCCCACTCTTGGGGGTGGACACTGAAGCTTTCTTT.

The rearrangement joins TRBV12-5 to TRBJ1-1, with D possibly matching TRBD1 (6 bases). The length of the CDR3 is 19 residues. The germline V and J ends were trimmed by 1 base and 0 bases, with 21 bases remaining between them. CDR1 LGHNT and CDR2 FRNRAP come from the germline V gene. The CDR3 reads CASGLGRAGVNKLNTEAFF. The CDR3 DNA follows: TGTGCTAGTGGTTTGGGCCGGGCAGGGGTTAATAAATTGAACACTGAAGCTTTCTTT.

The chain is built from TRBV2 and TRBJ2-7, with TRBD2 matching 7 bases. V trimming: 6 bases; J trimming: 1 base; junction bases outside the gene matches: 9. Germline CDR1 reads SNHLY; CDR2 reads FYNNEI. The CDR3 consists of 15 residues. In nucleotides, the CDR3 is TGTGCCAGCAGCCTCCTACTGGGAGGGTCCTACGAGCAGTACGTC. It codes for CASSLLLGGSYEQYV.

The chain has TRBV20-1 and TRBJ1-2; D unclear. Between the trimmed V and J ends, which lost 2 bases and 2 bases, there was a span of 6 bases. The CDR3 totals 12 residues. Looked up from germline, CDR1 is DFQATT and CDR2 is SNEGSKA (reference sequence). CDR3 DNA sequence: TGCAGTGCTAGAAAGATAAACTATGGCTACACCTTC. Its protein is CSARKINYGYTF.

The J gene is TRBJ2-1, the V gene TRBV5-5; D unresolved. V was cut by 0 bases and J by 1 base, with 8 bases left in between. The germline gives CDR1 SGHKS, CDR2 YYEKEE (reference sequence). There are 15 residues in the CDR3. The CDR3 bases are TGTGCCAGCAGCTTGGAGGGTGGGTCCTACAATGAGCAGTTCTTC. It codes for CASSLEGGSYNEQFF.

CDR3 residues: CASSGAEYAEQYV. The CDR3 DNA reads as TGTGCCAGCTCAGGGGCGGAGTACGCCGAGCAGTACGTC. This chain links TRBV18 with TRBJ2-7; the D gene is possibly TRBD1 (5 bases). The CDR3 spans 13 residues. The V and J ends lost 5 bases and 6 bases respectively, with 14 bases between them. From germline, CDR1 is KGHSH and CDR2 LQKENI.

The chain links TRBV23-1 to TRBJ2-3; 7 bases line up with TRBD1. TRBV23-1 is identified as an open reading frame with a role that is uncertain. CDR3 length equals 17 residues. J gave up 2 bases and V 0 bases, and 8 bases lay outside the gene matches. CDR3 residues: CASSQSKGAPDTDTQYF. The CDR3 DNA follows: TGCGCCAGCAGTCAATCGAAGGGGGCACCCGACACAGATACGCAGTATTTT.

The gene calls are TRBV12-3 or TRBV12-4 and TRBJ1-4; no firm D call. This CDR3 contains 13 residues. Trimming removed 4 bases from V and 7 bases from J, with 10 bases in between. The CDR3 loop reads CASSSEPREKLFF. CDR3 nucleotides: TGTGCCAGCAGTTCAGAACCCCGTGAAAAACTGTTTTTT.

Here the CDR3 reads CASSIGFSTNYGYTF. The CDR3 DNA is TGTGCCAGTAGTATCGGCTTCAGTACTAACTATGGCTACACCTTC. The chain couples TRBV19 to TRBJ1-2; D not certain. The germline gives CDR1 LNHDA, CDR2 SQIVND (reference sequence). The CDR3 consists of 15 residues. Trimming stripped 3 bases from V and 0 bases from J, with 11 bases between.

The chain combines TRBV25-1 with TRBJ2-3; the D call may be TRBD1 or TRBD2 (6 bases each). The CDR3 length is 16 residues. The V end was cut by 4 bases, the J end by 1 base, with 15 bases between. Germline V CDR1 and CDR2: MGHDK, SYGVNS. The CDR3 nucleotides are TGTGCCAGCAGTGCCCCCGGGGGCGTTGGCACAGATACGCAGTATTTT. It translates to CASSAPGGVGTDTQYF.

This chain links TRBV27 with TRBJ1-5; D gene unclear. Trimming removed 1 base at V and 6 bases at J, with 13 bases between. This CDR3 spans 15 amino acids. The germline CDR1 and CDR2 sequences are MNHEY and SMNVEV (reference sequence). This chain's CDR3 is CASSLFRGYGQPQHF. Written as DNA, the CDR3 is TGTGCCAGCAGTTTATTTCGTGGGTACGGTCAGCCCCAGCATTTT.

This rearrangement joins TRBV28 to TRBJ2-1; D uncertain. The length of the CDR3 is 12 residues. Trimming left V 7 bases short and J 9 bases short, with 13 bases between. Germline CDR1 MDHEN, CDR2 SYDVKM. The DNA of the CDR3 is TGTGCCAGCAACGTAGGCGCAGGTGAGCAGTTCTTC. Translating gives CASNVGAGEQFF.

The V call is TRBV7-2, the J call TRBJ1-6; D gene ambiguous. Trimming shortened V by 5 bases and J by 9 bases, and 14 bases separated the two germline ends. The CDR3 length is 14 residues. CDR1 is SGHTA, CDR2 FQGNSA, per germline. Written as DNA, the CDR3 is TGTGCCAGCAGCCAAGGGTCGTTCGGTTCACCCCTCCACTTT. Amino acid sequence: CASSQGSFGSPLHF.

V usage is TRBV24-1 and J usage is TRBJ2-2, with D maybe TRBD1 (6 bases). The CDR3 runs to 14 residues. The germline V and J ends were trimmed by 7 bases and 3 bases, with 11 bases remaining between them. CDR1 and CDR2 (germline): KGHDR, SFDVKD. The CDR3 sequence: CATRAGTHTGELFF. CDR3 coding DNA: TGTGCCACCAGAGCCGGGACACACACCGGGGAGCTGTTTTTT.

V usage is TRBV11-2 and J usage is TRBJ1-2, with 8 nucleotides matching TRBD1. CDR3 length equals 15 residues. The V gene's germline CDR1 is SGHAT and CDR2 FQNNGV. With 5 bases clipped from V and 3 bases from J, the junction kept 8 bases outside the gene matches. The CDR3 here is CASSGGPGGDYGYTF. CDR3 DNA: TGTGCCAGCAGCGGCGGCCCAGGGGGCGACTATGGCTACACCTTC.

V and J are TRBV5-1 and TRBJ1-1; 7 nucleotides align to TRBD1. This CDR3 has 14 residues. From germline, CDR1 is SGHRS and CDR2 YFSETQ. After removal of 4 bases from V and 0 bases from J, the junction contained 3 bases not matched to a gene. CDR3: CASSTGQLNTEAFF. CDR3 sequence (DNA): TGCGCCAGCAGCACGGGACAGTTGAACACTGAAGCTTTCTTT.

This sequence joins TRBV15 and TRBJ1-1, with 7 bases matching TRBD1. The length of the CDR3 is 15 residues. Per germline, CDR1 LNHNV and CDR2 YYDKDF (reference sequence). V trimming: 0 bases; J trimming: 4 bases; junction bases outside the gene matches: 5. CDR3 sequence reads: CATSREIGGGTEAFF. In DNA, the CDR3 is TGTGCCACCAGCAGAGAGATAGGGGGCGGCACTGAAGCTTTCTTT.

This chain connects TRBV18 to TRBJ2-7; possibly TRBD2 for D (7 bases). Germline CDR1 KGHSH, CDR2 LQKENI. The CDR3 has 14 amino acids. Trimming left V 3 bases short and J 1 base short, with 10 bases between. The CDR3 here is CASSPRGASYEQYV. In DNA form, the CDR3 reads TGTGCCAGCTCACCTCGGGGGGCATCCTACGAGCAGTACGTC.

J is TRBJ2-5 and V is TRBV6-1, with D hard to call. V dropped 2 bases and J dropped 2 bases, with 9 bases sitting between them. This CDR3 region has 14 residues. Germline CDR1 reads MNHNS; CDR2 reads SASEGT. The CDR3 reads CASSEWVTQETQYF. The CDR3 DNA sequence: TGTGCCAGCAGTGAATGGGTCACTCAAGAGACCCAGTACTTC.